This T cell receptor (beta chain) comes out of a study of T cells expressing NK-cell markers. CDR1 GTSNPN and CDR2 SVGIG come from the germline V gene (reference sequence). The CDR3 consists of 18 residues. For each CDR3 protein, TCRdb gives one entry from its re-call of the 5' RACE reads, without DNA. The repertoire shows about 380,000 distinct CDR3 sequences; the top ten hold roughly 5.4%. The clonotype comes from a man aged 18-70 years in good health. The sequenced sample consisted of blood T cells: a sorted CD56 or NKG2C T cell subset, CD4+ or CD8+ T cells, or bulk PBMC T cells (not recorded which). V gene TRBV30 combines with J gene TRBJ2-3; no DNA is available, so the TRBD1 call from TCRdb remains unchecked. The CDR3 region is CAWSGPDGYLLSTDTQYF. Drawing the rest from reference TRBV30 and TRBJ2-3, the complete variable domain is SQTIHQWPATLVQPVGSPLSLECTVEGTSNPNLYWYRQAAGRGLQLLFYSVGIGQISSEVPQNLSASRPQDRQFILSSKKLLLSDSGFYLCAWSGPDGYLLSTDTQYFGPGTRLTVL.